This TCR beta chain comes out of a study of blood T cells in healthy people across ages (dated by TCRdb to between 2015 and 2017). Background on the whole study: Template switching captured roughly one uniquely barcoded TCR beta cDNA molecule per two T cells in model experiments. Four age groups were formed from the donors: young (average 16 years), middle-aged (roughly 38), aged (62) and long-lived (82). Donors of different ages were randomly distributed across sequencing lanes to avoid experimental bias. Two additional independent replicas of 1 million unique cDNA reads from the same blood draw were analyzed for two donors (one aged 18 to 30 and one aged 80 or older). Age-related changes in TCR beta repertoire diversity were measured in the study by deep sequencing normalized with unique cDNA molecular identifiers. Summary of the overall study and its limitations: Estimates of total diversity based on one million sequenced T cells were regarded as lower bounds and as underestimates. Because donor CMV infection status was unknown, age-related changes in expanded clonotypes were potentially confounded. Compared with the aged group, the long-lived group had more naive CD4+ T cells, fewer expanded clones and increased TCR diversity, a pattern suggesting age selection. Bulk unsorted PBMC profiling prevented conclusive comparison of naive and antigen-experienced compartments. There was a strong correlation between observed TCR beta diversity and the percentage of naive T cells measured by flow cytometry. As age increased, observed TCR beta diversity per million T cells dropped in a roughly linear way, and a significant reduction was already evident by age approximately 40.

This clonotype was counted only a few times. Its antigen specificity is not known. Base-call qualities are not available, and no considerably larger clone is one nucleotide away. Donors were 35 to 40 systemically healthy Caucasian individuals from Russia aged roughly 6 to 90 years. Each donor gave roughly 11 milliliters of peripheral blood, drawn into EDTA-treated Vacutainer tubes. PBMCs were isolated by Ficoll-Paque density-gradient centrifugation, with at least 7 million obtained per sample. Total RNA was extracted from PBMCs with Trizol reagent, with at least 5 micrograms obtained per sample. For every donor, an aliquot of PBMCs went through flow cytometry to measure the percentages of naive CD45RAhigh/CD27high T cells. Library method: 5' RACE. TCRdb records Illumina HiSeq 2500 as the sequencer. A second about 7 to 12 cycle PCR used a sample-barcoded 5' primer and a J-beta primer mix. Each TCR beta cDNA molecule received a unique molecular identifier from a template-switch 5' adaptor carrying 12 random nucleotides. Each sample yielded at least 3 million CDR3-containing paired-end reads. First-strand cDNA synthesis was performed from all RNA using the Mint cDNA synthesis kit, with priming by a TRBC-specific oligonucleotide. All cDNA was treated with uracil-DNA glycosylase and then went through a first 18-cycle PCR with the universal primers M1SS and BC2_uni_R. The study's own analysis went as follows. For normalization, 1 million high-quality reads, each with a distinct molecular identifier, were randomly selected from each sample. Instead of being binned into consensus sequences, reads with shared molecular identifiers were discarded. MiTCR, set to a Q25 quality threshold and the strictest error-elimination algorithm, was used for CDR3 identification, clonotype clustering and error correction. A nonparametric unseen species model using Euler transformation provided a lower-bound estimate of total TCR beta diversity. Using fastp trimming at Q25 and MiXCR clonotype assembly, TCRdb reanalyzed the public sequencing data and kept in-frame beta chains. Under each unique CDR3 protein, matching rows form one entry showing the most common genes and DNA. These V and J calls rely on TCRdb rather than the paper's analysis. The sample table shows 650,000 to 700,000 distinct CDR3 sequences, and about 30% are seen once. Of the sample, roughly 15% is held by the ten largest clones.

Measured from the cysteine to the phenylalanine, the CDR3 is 14 residues long. Only the CDR3 region is kept as DNA, spanning 42 bases read in frame from base 1. Sequences SEHNR (CDR1) and FQNEAQ (CDR2) are obtained from the germline V gene (reference sequence). Trimming costs V 7 bases and J 7 bases, and their ends lie 17 bases apart. Here the chain combines TRBV7-9 and TRBJ2-1; the D gene lacks a confident call. The source material was blood. The receptor's source is a woman aged 80 or older in good health. Donor details come from another sample of the same person, matched by shared clones. The CDR3 here reads CASTELGLGNEQFF. In nucleotide form, the sequence is TGTGCCAGCACCGAACTCGGGCTGGGGAATGAGCAGTTCTTC.